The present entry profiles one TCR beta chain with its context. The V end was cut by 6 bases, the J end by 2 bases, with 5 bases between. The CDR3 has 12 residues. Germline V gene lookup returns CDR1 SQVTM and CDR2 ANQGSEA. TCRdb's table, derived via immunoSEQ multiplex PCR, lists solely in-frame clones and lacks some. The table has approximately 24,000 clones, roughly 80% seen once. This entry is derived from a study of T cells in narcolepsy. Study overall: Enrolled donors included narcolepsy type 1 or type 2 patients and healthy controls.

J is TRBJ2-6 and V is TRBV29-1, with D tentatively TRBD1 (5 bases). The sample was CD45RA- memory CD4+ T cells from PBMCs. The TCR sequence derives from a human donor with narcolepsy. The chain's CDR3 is CSVQAGANVLTF. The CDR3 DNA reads TGCAGCGTACAGGCTGGGGCCAACGTCCTGACTTTC.